Given below is one T cell receptor (beta chain) in context. Its antigen is not yet known. Base qualities are not at hand, and no much larger clone is one base apart. CDR1 and CDR2, looked up from the germline V gene, are MNHEY and SVGAGI. Spanning cysteine to phenylalanine, the CDR3 consists of 14 amino acids. The DNA shown is the 42-base CDR3, in frame from base 1. Deletion took 8 bases off V and 6 bases off J, with a span of 20 bases between the germline ends. Each donor gave one peripheral blood draw, averaging about 120 mL, which was collected into heparinised tubes. Naive, central memory, regulatory and stem cell-like memory CD4+ T cells were sorted on a BD FACSAria II using a panel including CD45RO, CCR7, CD25, CD127, CD95 and CD27. Every sorted population had a purity above 95%. Right away, PBMCs were isolated by Lymphoprep density gradient centrifugation and were stained directly, with no culture step. Samples were stained and sorted in pairs, with one healthy donor and one patient per experiment, so that batch effects were minimized.

This sample was included in a study of beta chain features in type 1 diabetes (dated by TCRdb to 2016 to 2019). About the investigation overall: Mean age, gender distribution, total cell number and subset yield were not different between patients and healthy donors. Across all samples, almost 110 million sorted cells were examined, and cell number per subset correlated strongly with RNA yield. Regulatory and stem cell-like memory subsets were obtained from only 8 patients and roughly eight healthy donors, while naive and central memory subsets were obtained from all 30 or so donors. In the study, TCRB repertoires of sorted circulating CD4+ T cell subsets from recently diagnosed type 1 diabetes patients were compared with those of matched healthy donors.

The entire amount of isolated RNA was reverse transcribed using the High Capacity cDNA Reverse Transcription Kit, so the sequenced TCRB transcripts were expressed ones. Naive, central memory and regulatory T cell samples underwent deep immunoSEQ sequencing, averaging about 3.57 million total reads per sample. Sorted cells were lysed in RLT buffer, and RNA was extracted using DNase-treated RNeasy Micro or Mini kits according to cell number. To prevent cross-contamination, each cell subset was processed individually, whereas patient and healthy donor samples were processed jointly. TCRB sequences were amplified from cDNA with the immunoSEQ multiplex PCR, producing 87-bp fragments spanning the CDR3 region. Sequencing of the amplicons was performed on the Illumina HiSeq platform. Processing in the source paper ran as follows. PCR bias was computationally corrected using synthetic template baselines, reads within Hamming distance 2 were collapsed, and singletons that could not be merged were discarded. Reads were aligned against IMGT so that V, D and J genes, CDR3 length and insertions or deletions at six rearrangement sites could be assigned. Within each subset, clonotype counts were normalized to sorted cell number, after which true diversity and Gini coefficients were computed with the tcR R package. The overlap coefficient, calculated on TCRB nucleotide sequences, was used to measure repertoire sharing. The clones in this table, taken by TCRdb from immuneACCESS, are in-frame only. Not every clone is retained; where verified, under half of the shortfall comes from an unresolved V gene, and the cause of the rest is unknown. That table furnishes V, J and clone size, whereas the DNA furnished D and trimming. Counted in this sample were under 300,000 clones; 27% of them appeared once. Roughly 4% of the sample is taken by the ten largest.

Beyond this particular receptor, the publication reports: PCR may preferentially amplify shorter templates, but because patient and control samples were amplified and corrected together, any resulting skew would affect both groups equally. Because small numbers of individuals were included in the HLA sub-analyses, any influence of HLA type on TCRB rearrangement was left unresolved. Because cDNA rather than genomic DNA was sequenced, highly expressing activated cells could have been over-represented, although no difference in activation and CD3 levels was found between groups. At VDJ recombination sites, type 1 diabetes patients had fewer insertions and more deleted nucleotides, which implies abnormalities in thymic rearrangement. Naive, central memory and regulatory TCRB repertoires appeared to be more alike among patients than among healthy donors. In all four CD4+ subsets, TCRB CDR3 length was moderately but significantly shorter in type 1 diabetes patients.

The chain is assembled from TRBV6-5 and TRBJ2-7; D gene: possibly TRBD2, on 6 matching bases. The sample consisted of central memory CD4+ T cells from blood. The source of this sequence is a man aged 25-45 years in good health. CDR3 reads: CASQMGGGAGEQYF. The DNA sequence reads TGTGCCAGCCAAATGGGGGGAGGAGCGGGCGAGCAGTACTTC.